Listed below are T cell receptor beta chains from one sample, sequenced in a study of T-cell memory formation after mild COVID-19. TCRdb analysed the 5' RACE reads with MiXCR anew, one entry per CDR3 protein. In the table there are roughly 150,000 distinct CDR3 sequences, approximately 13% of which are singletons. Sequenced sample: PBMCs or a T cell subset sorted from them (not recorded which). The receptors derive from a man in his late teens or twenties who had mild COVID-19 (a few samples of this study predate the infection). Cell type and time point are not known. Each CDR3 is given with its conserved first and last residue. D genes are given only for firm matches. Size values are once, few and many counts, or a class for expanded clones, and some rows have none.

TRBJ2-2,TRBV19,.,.,CASSIQGTGELFF,TGTGCCAGTAGTATTCAGGGTACCGGGGAGCTGTTTTTT
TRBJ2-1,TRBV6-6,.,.,CASSASRLFSNEQFF,TGTGCCAGCAGCGCCTCGCGCCTATTTTCGAATGAGCAGTTCTTC
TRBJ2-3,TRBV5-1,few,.,CASSPPRSSTDTQYF,TGCGCCAGCAGCCCCCCGAGGAGCAGCACAGATACGCAGTATTTT
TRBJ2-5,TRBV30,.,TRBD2,CAWSVRLGTSGGAETQYF,TGTGCCTGGAGTGTACGTCTCGGAACTAGCGGGGGGGCGGAGACCCAGTACTTC
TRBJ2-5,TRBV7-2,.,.,CASSQPPGVETQYF,TGTGCCAGCAGCCAACCCCCAGGGGTGGAGACCCAGTACTTC
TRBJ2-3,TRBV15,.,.,CATSRQTTDTQYF,TGTGCCACCAGCAGACAAACGACAGATACGCAGTATTTT
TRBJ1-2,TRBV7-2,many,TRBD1,CASSLGGTVYGYTF,TGTGCCAGCAGCCTGGGGGGGACAGTCTATGGCTACACCTTC
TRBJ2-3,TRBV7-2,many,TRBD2,CASSLAPSGGRDTQYF,TGTGCCAGCAGCTTAGCGCCCAGCGGGGGGAGAGATACGCAGTATTTT
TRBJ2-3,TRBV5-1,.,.,CASSLVEFLAVGDTQYF,TGCGCCAGCAGCTTGGTCGAGTTCCTGGCGGTAGGCGATACGCAGTATTTT
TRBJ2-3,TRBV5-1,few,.,CASSQSLAGPDTQYF,TGCGCCAGCAGCCAAAGTTTGGCGGGCCCAGATACGCAGTATTTT
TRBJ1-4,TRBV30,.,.,CAWSVLSSNEKLFF,TGTGCCTGGAGTGTACTCAGCAGTAATGAAAAACTGTTTTTT
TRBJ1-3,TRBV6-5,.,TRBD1,CASSYGQGVTTIYF,TGTGCCAGCAGTTACGGGCAGGGGGTTACCACCATATATTTT
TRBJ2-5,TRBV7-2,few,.,CASDPTNGQETQYF,TGTGCCAGCGATCCTACTAACGGGCAAGAGACCCAGTACTTC
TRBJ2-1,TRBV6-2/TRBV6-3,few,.,CASSRAGQTYNEQFF,TGTGCCAGCAGCCGTGCGGGACAGACTTACAATGAGCAGTTCTTC
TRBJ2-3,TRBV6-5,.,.,CASSYSFPQAGIADTQYF,TGTGCCAGCAGTTACTCATTTCCACAGGCAGGGATTGCAGATACGCAGTATTTT
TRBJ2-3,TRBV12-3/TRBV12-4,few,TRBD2,CASSTGLAGGRTQYF,TGTGCCAGCAGCACGGGACTAGCGGGGGGGCGTACGCAGTATTTT
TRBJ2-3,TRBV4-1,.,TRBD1,CASSRGTGGIDTQYF,TGCGCCAGCAGCCGCGGGACAGGGGGCATAGATACGCAGTATTTT
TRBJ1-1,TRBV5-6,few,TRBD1,CASSSPGQGNTEAFF,TGTGCCAGCAGCTCGCCGGGACAGGGCAACACTGAAGCTTTCTTT
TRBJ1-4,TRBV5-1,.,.,CASSLEDEKLFF,TGCGCCAGCAGCTTGGAAGATGAAAAACTGTTTTTT
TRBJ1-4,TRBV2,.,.,CASSEHTLNEKLFF,TGTGCCAGCAGTGAGCATACACTTAATGAAAAACTGTTTTTT
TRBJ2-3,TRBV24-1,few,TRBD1,CATSEAGTGADTQYF,TGTGCCACCAGTGAAGCCGGGACAGGGGCAGATACGCAGTATTTT
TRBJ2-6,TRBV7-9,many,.,CASSLGVGPTSGANVLTF,TGTGCCAGCAGCTTAGGGGTTGGACCGACCTCTGGGGCCAACGTCCTGACTTTC
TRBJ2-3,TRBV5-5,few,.,CASHRGGTGDTQYF,TGTGCCAGCCACCGTGGGGGGACCGGGGATACGCAGTATTTT
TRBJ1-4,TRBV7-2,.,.,CASSLVGSGSGEKLFF,TGTGCCAGCAGCTTAGTCGGAAGTGGCTCCGGTGAAAAACTGTTTTTT
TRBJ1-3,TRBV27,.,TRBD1,CASRLTGLASGNTIYF,TGTGCCAGCAGATTGACAGGGCTAGCCTCTGGAAACACCATATATTTT
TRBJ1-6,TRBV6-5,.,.,CASSYLGRNHINSPLHF,TGTGCCAGCAGTTACCTGGGCAGAAATCATATAAATTCACCCCTCCACTTT
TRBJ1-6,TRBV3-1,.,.,CASSPLGPSNSPLHF,TGTGCCAGCAGCCCATTGGGACCGAGTAATTCACCCCTCCACTTT
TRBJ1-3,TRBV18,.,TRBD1,CASSPLGTGGNTIYF,TGTGCCAGCTCACCATTAGGGACAGGTGGAAACACCATATATTTT
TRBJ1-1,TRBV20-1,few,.,CSRPPANTEAFF,TGCAGCCGCCCGCCGGCCAACACTGAAGCTTTCTTT
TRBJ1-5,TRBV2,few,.,CASMQESNQPQHF,TGTGCCAGCATGCAGGAGAGCAATCAGCCCCAGCATTTT
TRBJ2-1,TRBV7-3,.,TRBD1,CASSRDRGLSSYNEQFF,TGTGCCAGCAGCCGGGACAGGGGGCTGAGCTCCTACAATGAGCAGTTCTTC
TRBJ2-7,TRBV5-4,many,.,CASSFTDEQYF,TGTGCCAGCAGTTTCACCGACGAGCAGTACTTC
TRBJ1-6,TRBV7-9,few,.,CASSASGGYNSPLHF,TGTGCCAGCAGCGCCTCGGGGGGGTATAATTCACCCCTCCACTTT
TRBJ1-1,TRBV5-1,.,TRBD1,CASSPMGQGNTEAFF,TGCGCCAGCAGCCCAATGGGACAGGGAAACACTGAAGCTTTCTTT
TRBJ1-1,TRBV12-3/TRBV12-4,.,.,CASSLALAEAFF,TGTGCCAGCAGTTTAGCGCTCGCTGAAGCTTTCTTT
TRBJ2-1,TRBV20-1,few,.,CSARYPGGPGDEQFF,TGCAGTGCTCGCTACCCCGGGGGGCCAGGGGATGAGCAGTTCTTC
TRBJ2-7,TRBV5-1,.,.,CASSLDQPLEQYF,TGCGCCAGCAGCTTGGACCAGCCGTTGGAGCAGTACTTC
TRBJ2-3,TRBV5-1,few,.,CASSLAGRDDTQYF,TGCGCCAGCAGCTTGGCCGGTAGGGACGATACGCAGTATTTT
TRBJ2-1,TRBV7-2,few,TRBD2,CASSPQSGGAREQFF,TGTGCCAGCAGCCCGCAAAGCGGGGGGGCGCGGGAGCAGTTCTTC
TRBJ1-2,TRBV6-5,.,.,CASSYSGDYGYTF,TGTGCCAGCAGTTACTCGGGGGACTATGGCTACACCTTC
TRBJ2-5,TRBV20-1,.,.,CSARDQQETQYF,TGCAGTGCTAGAGATCAGCAAGAGACCCAGTACTTC
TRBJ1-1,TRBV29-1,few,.,CSVEKGVNTEAFF,TGCAGCGTTGAAAAGGGTGTGAACACTGAAGCTTTCTTT
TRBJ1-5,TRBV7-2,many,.,CASSPRGYSNQPQHF,TGTGCCAGCAGCCCAAGGGGTTATAGCAATCAGCCCCAGCATTTT
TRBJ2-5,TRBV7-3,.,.,CASLDCSPDQETQYF,TGTGCCAGCCTGGACTGCAGCCCGGACCAAGAGACCCAGTACTTC
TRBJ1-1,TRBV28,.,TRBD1,CASSTPDRVNTEAFF,TGTGCCAGCAGTACCCCTGACAGGGTGAACACTGAAGCTTTCTTT
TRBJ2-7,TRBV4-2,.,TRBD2,CASSQDLAGGYEQYF,TGTGCCAGCAGCCAAGATTTAGCGGGGGGCTACGAGCAGTACTTC
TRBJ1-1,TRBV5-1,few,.,CASSLGDTEAFF,TGCGCCAGCAGCTTGGGTGACACTGAAGCTTTCTTT
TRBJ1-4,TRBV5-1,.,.,CASSFRGSDEKLFF,TGCGCCAGCAGCTTTAGGGGGTCAGATGAAAAACTGTTTTTT
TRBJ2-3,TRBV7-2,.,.,CASSPRNTDTQYF,TGTGCCAGCAGCCCTAGGAACACAGATACGCAGTATTTT
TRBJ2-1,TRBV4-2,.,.,CASSQRTAASSYNEQFF,TGTGCCAGCAGCCAGCGGACGGCAGCTAGCTCCTACAATGAGCAGTTCTTC
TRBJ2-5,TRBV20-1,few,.,CSAGPGETQYF,TGCAGTGCTGGCCCGGGGGAGACCCAGTACTTC
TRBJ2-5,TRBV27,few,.,CASSSTEGETQYF,TGTGCCAGCAGTTCGACGGAGGGAGAGACCCAGTACTTC
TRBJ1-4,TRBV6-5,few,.,CASSRGSGKLFF,TGTGCCAGCAGCAGGGGCTCCGGAAAACTGTTTTTT
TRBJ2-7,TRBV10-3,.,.,CAISTTGTYEQYF,TGTGCCATCAGTACCACAGGGACCTACGAGCAGTACTTC
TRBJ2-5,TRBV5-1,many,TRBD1,CASRPGTGWSETQYF,TGCGCCAGCAGACCCGGGACAGGGTGGTCAGAGACCCAGTACTTC
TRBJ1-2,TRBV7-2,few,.,CASSSGTFGYTF,TGTGCCAGCAGCTCTGGGACGTTTGGCTACACCTTC
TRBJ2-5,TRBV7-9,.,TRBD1,CASSLGDRGFQETQYF,TGTGCCAGCAGCTTAGGTGACAGGGGTTTCCAAGAGACCCAGTACTTC
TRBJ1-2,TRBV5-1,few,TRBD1,CATSRTGTGEMLRGYTF,TGCGCCACCTCTCGAACCGGGACAGGGGAAATGTTACGCGGCTACACCTTC